The clone carrying this T cell receptor beta chain was counted once. CDR3 length: 14 amino acids. Germline V CDR1 and CDR2: SNHLY, FYNNEI. The V end was cut by 5 bases, the J end by 0 bases, with 8 bases between. The sample originates from a study of blood T cell repertoires in COVID-19. Overall study: The samples span acute and convalescent COVID-19 from the United States, Italy and Spain.

As originally analysed: Researchers report that nucleated cell counts were estimated from reference gene primer amplification. The repertoire was sequenced with immunoSEQ multiplex PCR; TCRdb's copy has only in-frame clones and lacks some. Clone size and the V and J calls come from that table; the DNA yielded D and trimming. The table includes 170,000 or so clones, 90% detected once. The chain has TRBV2 and TRBJ2-4; D call uncertain. The sample consisted of peripheral blood. The clonotype comes from a man between 50 and 59 years old with acute or convalescent COVID-19. As DNA, the CDR3 is TGTGCCAGCAGTATCAGGATAGCCAAAAACATTCAGTACTTC. Protein sequence: CASSIRIAKNIQYF.